This T cell receptor beta chain was found in a study of T cells in Graves' hyperthyroidism and ophthalmopathy. Authors of the study amplified TCR beta CDR3 regions from RNA transcripts. TCR CDR3 regions were first amplified by RT-PCR with HTBI primers. One entry per CDR3 protein, called by TCRdb with MiXCR from the multiplex PCR reads. The sample has 530,000 or so distinct CDR3 sequences, roughly a sixth seen once. This clonotype was picked up many times. V gave up 6 bases and J gave up 3 bases, with 12 bases separating them. This CDR3 contains 13 residues. The V gene's germline CDR1 is MDHEN and CDR2 SYDVKM.

This receptor was taken from a woman between 18 and 30 years old with Graves' ophthalmopathy. Sequencing was done on a sample of blood. The rearrangement uses TRBV28 and TRBJ2-7; possibly TRBD1 or TRBD2 for D (5 bases each). The CDR3 DNA sequence: TGTGCCAGCAGGGGACGGACACACTACGAGCAGTACTTC. Translating it yields CASRGRTHYEQYF.